The entry below describes one T cell receptor (beta chain). Germline CDR1 reads MGHRA; CDR2 reads YSYEKL. The V gene lost 0 bases and the J gene lost 6 bases, with 8 bases spanning the gap. This CDR3 region has 14 residues. This sample is drawn from a study of blood T cells in healthy people across ages. The use of a sample-barcoded 5' primer and a J-beta primer mix characterized a second PCR of about 7 to 12 cycles. TCRdb independently ran MiXCR on the 5' RACE reads; one entry per CDR3 protein. The repertoire consists of some 1.6 million distinct CDR3 sequences, with about 31% occurring once and the leading ten covering roughly 12%.

Sequenced material: blood. The clonotype originates from a woman in her twenties or thirties in good health. This rearrangement joins TRBV4-1 to TRBJ2-2; D call uncertain. DNA of the CDR3: TGCGCCAGCAGCCAAGAGAGACAAGCCGGGGAGCTGTTTTTT. It translates to CASSQERQAGELFF.